This T cell receptor (beta chain) was sequenced in a study of blood T cell repertoires in COVID-19. Study-level background: Acute and convalescent COVID-19 samples came from the United States, Italy and Spain.

Germline V lookup: CDR1 SGHKS, CDR2 YYEKEE (reference sequence). This CDR3 region has 14 residues. V was trimmed by 4 bases and J by 4 bases, leaving 14 bases between them. Original processing methods: Amplification with reference gene primers provided the estimates of nucleated cell counts. Method: immunoSEQ multiplex PCR; TCRdb's copy keeps in-frame clones and lacks some. For V, J and clone size, that table is used; D and trimming come from the DNA. The sample consists of some 100,000 clones, 88% of them appearing once. The J gene is TRBJ2-5, the V gene TRBV5-5; D remains unclear. Sequenced material: peripheral blood. The TCR comes from a woman in her sixties with acute or convalescent COVID-19. The chain's CDR3 is CASSLSKVPETQYF. In DNA, the CDR3 is TGTGCCAGCAGCCTCTCTAAAGTCCCAGAGACCCAGTACTTC.